The text below deals with one T cell receptor beta chain. The assay was immunoSEQ multiplex PCR, and TCRdb's table has in-frame clones only and misses some. Altogether 56,000 or so clones are present, more than 85% being singletons, with the ten largest covering more than 5.5%. This sample is part of a study of blood T cell repertoires in COVID-19. CDR1 SGHTA and CDR2 FQGNSA come from the germline V gene. There are 13 residues in the CDR3. V was pared by 5 bases and J by 6 bases, with 2 bases of the junction left unmatched. Sequenced sample: peripheral blood. This clonotype originated in a man aged 50-60 years with active COVID-19. The chain recombines TRBV7-2 with TRBJ2-3, with 10 bases lining up with TRBD1. As DNA, the CDR3 is TGTGCCAGCAGCCGGGACAGGGGTGATACGCAGTATTTT. This gives the protein CASSRDRGDTQYF.